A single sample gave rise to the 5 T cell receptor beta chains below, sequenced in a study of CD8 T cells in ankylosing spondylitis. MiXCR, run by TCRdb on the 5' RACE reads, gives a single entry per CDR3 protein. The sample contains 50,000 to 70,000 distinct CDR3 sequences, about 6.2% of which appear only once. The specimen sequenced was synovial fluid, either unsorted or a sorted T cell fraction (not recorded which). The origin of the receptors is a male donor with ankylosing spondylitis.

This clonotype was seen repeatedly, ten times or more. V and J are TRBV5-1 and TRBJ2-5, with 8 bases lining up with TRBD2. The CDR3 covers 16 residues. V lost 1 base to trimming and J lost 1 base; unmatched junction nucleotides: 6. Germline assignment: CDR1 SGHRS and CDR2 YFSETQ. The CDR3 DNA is TGCGCCAGCAGCTTGTTCCAGCGGGGGCTCCAAGAGACCCAGTACTTC. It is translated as CASSLFQRGLQETQYF.

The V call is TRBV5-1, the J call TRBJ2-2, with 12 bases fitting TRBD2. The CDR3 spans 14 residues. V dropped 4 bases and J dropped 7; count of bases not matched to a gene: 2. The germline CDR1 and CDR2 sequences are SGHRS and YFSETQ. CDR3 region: CASSKTSGSGELFF. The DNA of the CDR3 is TGCGCCAGCAGCAAGACTAGCGGGAGCGGGGAGCTGTTTTTT.

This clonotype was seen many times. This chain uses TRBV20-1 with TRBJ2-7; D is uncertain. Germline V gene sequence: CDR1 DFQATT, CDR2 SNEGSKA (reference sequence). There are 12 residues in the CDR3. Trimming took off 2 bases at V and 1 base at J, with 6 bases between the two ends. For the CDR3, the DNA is TGCAGTGCTAGACAGGCGTCCTACGAGCAGTACTTC. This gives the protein CSARQASYEQYF.

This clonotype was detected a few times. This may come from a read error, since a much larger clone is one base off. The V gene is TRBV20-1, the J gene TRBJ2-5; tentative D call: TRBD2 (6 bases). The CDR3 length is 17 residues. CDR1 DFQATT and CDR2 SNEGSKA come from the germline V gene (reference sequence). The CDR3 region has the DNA TGCTGTGCTAGAGACCTTTCGGGAGCGGGCCACCAAGAGACCCAGTACTTC. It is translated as CCARDLSGAGHQETQYF.

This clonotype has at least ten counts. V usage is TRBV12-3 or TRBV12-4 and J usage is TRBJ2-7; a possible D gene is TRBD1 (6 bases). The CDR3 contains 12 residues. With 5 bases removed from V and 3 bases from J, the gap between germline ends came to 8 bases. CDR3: CASSGDNYEQYF. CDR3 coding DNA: TGTGCCAGCAGTGGGGACAACTACGAGCAGTACTTC.